These 19 T cell receptor beta chains were sequenced from one sample in a study of T cell responses to AZD1222 COVID-19 vaccine. Produced via immunoSEQ multiplex PCR; TCRdb's table is partial and in-frame only. The sample comprises approximately 200,000 clones, 94% of which are singletons, and roughly 9.8% rests with the top ten. Sequenced material: peripheral blood, taken on day 0 of AZD1222 vaccination. All receptors derive from an adult in good health.

The chain uses TRBV7-3 and TRBJ2-5; 7 nucleotides line up with TRBD2. Germline lookup yields CDR1 SGHTA and CDR2 FQGTGA. The CDR3 sequence is 14 residues long. With V trimmed by 1 base and J by 11 bases, 10 bases remained unmatched. CDR3 sequence (DNA): TGTGCCAGCAGCTTAAGTGGGAGGGCCCAGGAGCAGTACTTC. Encoded protein: CASSLSGRAQEQYF.

This chain links TRBV11-2 with TRBJ1-5; D uncertain. The germline gives CDR1 SGHAT, CDR2 FQNNGV. The CDR3 loop spans 14 amino acids. Between the trimmed V and J ends, which lost 2 bases and 1 base, there was a span of 6 bases. The chain's CDR3 is CASSLLGSNQPQHF. CDR3 DNA: TGTGCCAGCAGCTTACTCGGGAGCAATCAGCCCCAGCATTTT.

This chain joins TRBV18 and TRBJ1-4, with D hard to call. Trimming left V 2 bases short and J 6 bases short, with 10 bases between. This CDR3 is built from 14 residues. Looked up from germline, CDR1 is KGHSH and CDR2 is LQKENI. The CDR3 is CASSPLGIDEKLFF. In nucleotides, the CDR3 is TGTGCCAGCTCACCATTAGGGATTGATGAAAAACTGTTTTTT.

The genes are TRBV11-2 and TRBJ2-1; D is unresolved. Germline values: CDR1 SGHAT, CDR2 FQNNGV. This CDR3 contains 16 residues. With 3 bases removed from V and 7 bases from J, the gap between germline ends came to 19 bases. The CDR3 is CASSFRGSKNRNEQFF. CDR3 coding DNA: TGTGCCAGCAGCTTTAGAGGTTCAAAGAATAGAAATGAGCAGTTCTTC.

The V and J genes are TRBV23-1 and TRBJ2-2; the match to TRBD1 covers 10 bases. Being an ORF, TRBV23-1 has a function that is uncertain. The CDR3 consists of 16 residues. V was clipped by 0 bases and J by 4 bases; unmatched bases: 2. CDR3 sequence reads: CASSQSRDRGTGELFF. The CDR3 DNA reads TGCGCCAGCAGTCAATCGAGGGACAGGGGCACCGGGGAGCTGTTTTTT.

In nucleotides, the CDR3 is TGTGCCACCAGCAGAGATAACGAACCGCTGGGGACTGAAGCTTTCTTT. This translates into CATSRDNEPLGTEAFF. The chain is built from TRBV15 and TRBJ1-1; no clear D. The CDR3 loop spans 16 amino acids. Per the germline V gene, CDR1 is LNHNV and CDR2 is YYDKDF (reference sequence). V was clipped by 0 bases and J by 5 bases, with 16 bases between them.

This sequence joins TRBV2 and TRBJ1-1; D is uncertain. V was trimmed by 6 bases and J by 1 base, leaving 9 bases between them. CDR1 and CDR2 (germline): SNHLY, FYNNEI. The CDR3 is 13 residues long. In DNA form, the CDR3 reads TGTGCCAGCAGCCCCCCGGGGAACACTGAAGCTTTCTTT. Translating gives CASSPPGNTEAFF.

The chain has TRBV7-8 and TRBJ1-2; TRBD1 is a possible D gene (5 bases). The CDR3 loop spans 15 amino acids. V lost 3 bases and J 2 bases, leaving 13 bases between the germline ends. Looked up from germline, CDR1 is SGHVS and CDR2 is FQNEAQ. CDR3 bases: TGTGCCAGCAGCTTTCGGGACGCAAGCAACTATGGCTACACCTTC. This codes for CASSFRDASNYGYTF.

V and J are TRBV6-5 and TRBJ1-1, with no clear D. This CDR3 has 13 amino acids. The germline V gene encodes CDR1 MNHEY and CDR2 SVGAGI. V dropped 0 bases and J dropped 4 bases, with 6 bases sitting between them. The CDR3 sequence is CASSYSDLTEAFF. The CDR3 coding sequence is TGTGCCAGCAGTTACTCGGACCTCACTGAAGCTTTCTTT.

The chain recombines TRBV27 with TRBJ2-7; possibly TRBD2 for D (5 bases). Trimming left V 11 bases short and J 2 bases short, with 13 bases between. In germline, CDR1 is MNHEY, CDR2 SMNVEV (reference sequence). This CDR3 region has 12 residues. The CDR3 DNA reads as TGTGCCTCCCGCGGGTACACCTACGAGCAGTACTTC. Translation: CASRGYTYEQYF.

The rearrangement links TRBV4-3 to TRBJ2-1; D not resolved. V gave up 0 bases and J gave up 10 bases, with 16 bases separating them. Germline-derived CDR1 and CDR2 are LGHNA and YSLEER. There are 15 residues in the CDR3. CDR3 in DNA: TGCGCCAGCAGCCAAGATCCGCGCCCTTGGCGGGAGCAGTTCTTC. Residues: CASSQDPRPWREQFF.

This clone was counted a single time. V and J are TRBV5-1 and TRBJ1-1; no firm D call. The CDR3 is 13 residues long. The V end lost 1 base, the J end lost 1 base, and 5 bases lay between the germline ends. The germline V gene has CDR1 SGHRS and CDR2 YFSETQ. CDR3 bases: TGCGCCAGCAGCTTGACCGGGAACACTGAAGCTTTCTTT. Amino acids: CASSLTGNTEAFF.

The chain couples TRBV19 to TRBJ2-3, with 10 bases fitting TRBD1. Unmatched junction bases numbered 13, after V lost 7 bases and J lost 6 bases. This CDR3 has 16 residues. Per the germline V gene, CDR1 is LNHDA and CDR2 is SQIVND (reference sequence). The DNA for the CDR3 is TGTGCCAGTACTCCCCTACCGGGACAGGGGATGGATACGCAGTATTTT. Its translation: CASTPLPGQGMDTQYF. Looking up the rest from reference TRBV19 and TRBJ2-3 gives the full variable domain: DGGITQSPKYLFRKEGQNVTLSCEQNLNHDAMYWYRQDPGQGLRLIYYSQIVNDFQKGDIAEGYSVSREKKESFPLTVTSAQKNPTAFYLCASTPLPGQGMDTQYFGPGTRLTVL.

This chain connects TRBV4-1 to TRBJ2-7; the D is unclear. The CDR3 has 16 amino acids. In germline, CDR1 is MGHRA, CDR2 YSYEKL. Trimming took off 0 bases at V and 1 base at J, with 13 bases between the two ends. As DNA, the CDR3 is TGCGCCAGCAGCCAAGACCCTTCCACACCTTCCTACGAGCAGTACTTC. Its protein product is CASSQDPSTPSYEQYF.

The rearrangement joins TRBV11-2 to TRBJ2-5, with 8 bases lining up with TRBD2. CDR3 length: 15 amino acids. The trim removed 1 base at V and 4 bases at J, leaving 5 bases unmatched. Germline CDR1 reads SGHAT; CDR2 reads FQNNGV. DNA of the CDR3: TGTGCCAGCAGCTTAGCTGCGGGAGGTGGAGAGACCCAGTACTTC. It is translated as CASSLAAGGGETQYF.

V is TRBV7-2 and J is TRBJ1-5; D might be TRBD1 (6 bases). Germline-derived CDR1 and CDR2 are SGHTA and FQGNSA. Trimming took off 1 base at V and 7 bases at J, with 11 bases between the two ends. This CDR3 region has 14 residues. CDR3 sequence: CASSLGTGQQPQHF. DNA of the CDR3: TGTGCCAGCAGCTTAGGAACAGGGCAGCAGCCCCAGCATTTT.

The chain joins TRBV27 to TRBJ1-1; no reliable D call. CDR3 length equals 13 residues. CDR1 MNHEY and CDR2 SMNVEV come from the germline V gene (reference sequence). V lost 2 bases and J 1 base, leaving 5 bases between the germline ends. The CDR3 protein is CASSLTTNTEAFF. The CDR3, as DNA: TGTGCCAGCAGTTTAACAACGAACACTGAAGCTTTCTTT.

This chain links TRBV7-2 with TRBJ1-1; D is unresolved. The V end lost 1 base, the J end lost 0 bases, and 18 bases lay between the germline ends. This CDR3 is built from 18 residues. Germline V gene data show CDR1 as SGHTA and CDR2 as FQGNSA. CDR3 loop: CASSLENDLWYMNTEAFF. CDR3 coding DNA: TGTGCCAGCAGCTTAGAGAATGATCTCTGGTACATGAACACTGAAGCTTTCTTT.

The rearrangement joins TRBV7-9 to TRBJ2-7; 11 bases fit TRBD2. Trimming cost V 5 bases and J 0 bases; bases outside gene matches: 3. The CDR3 length is 15 residues. Per germline, CDR1 SEHNR and CDR2 FQNEAQ (reference sequence). In DNA form, the CDR3 reads TGTGCCAGCAGCCCTAGCGGGAGGAGCTCCTACGAGCAGTACTTC. This encodes CASSPSGRSSYEQYF.